A single sample is the source of the 16 T cell receptor beta chains below, sequenced in a study of blood T cell repertoires in COVID-19. The repertoire was sequenced with immunoSEQ multiplex PCR; TCRdb's copy has only in-frame clones and lacks some. This sample has about 47,000 clones, with about four fifths found just once. The sample taken for sequencing was peripheral blood. These receptors came from a man between 65 and 85 years old with active COVID-19.

The chain employs TRBV2 and TRBJ2-2; D gene ambiguous. V was shortened by 3 bases and J by 0 bases, with 8 bases between the two germline ends. Germline V lookup: CDR1 SNHLY, CDR2 FYNNEI. The CDR3 is 15 residues long. This CDR3 reads CASSESVSNTGELFF. CDR3 DNA: TGTGCCAGCAGTGAGTCCGTATCGAACACCGGGGAGCTGTTTTTT. Looking up the rest from reference TRBV2 and TRBJ2-2 gives the full variable domain: EPEVTQTPSHQVTQMGQEVILRCVPISNHLYFYWYRQILGQKVEFLVSFYNNEISEKSEIFDDQFSVERPDGSNFTLKIRSTKLEDSAMYFCASSESVSNTGELFFGEGSRLTVL.

This chain uses TRBV6-6 with TRBJ1-3, with D unclear. Trimming took 5 bases from V and 4 from J, leaving 15 bases between them. The length of the CDR3 is 15 residues. Germline CDR1 MNHNY, CDR2 SVGAGI (reference sequence). The CDR3 DNA sequence: TGTGCCAGCAGTCAAGCGGCGGGGAAAGGAAACACCATATATTTT. It encodes CASSQAAGKGNTIYF.

This chain links TRBV3-1 (or the pseudogene TRBV3-2) with TRBJ1-1, with D tentatively TRBD1 (5 bases). The germline CDR1 and CDR2 sequences are LGHDT and YNNKEL (reference sequence). CDR3 length: 16 amino acids. V was shortened by 2 bases and J by 0 bases, with 13 bases between the two germline ends. CDR3 sequence reads: CASSQRQTGMNTEAFF. The CDR3 nucleotides read TGTGCCAGCAGCCAAAGGCAAACAGGCATGAACACTGAAGCTTTCTTT.

The chain combines TRBV19 with TRBJ1-6, with D tentatively TRBD1 (5 bases). The V end was cut by 7 bases, the J end by 0 bases, with 16 bases between. CDR1 LNHDA and CDR2 SQIVND come from the germline V gene (reference sequence). This CDR3 has 17 residues. CDR3 amino acids: CASNESGTSSYNSPLHF. The CDR3 coding sequence is TGTGCCAGTAACGAGAGCGGGACGAGCTCCTATAATTCACCCCTCCACTTT.

This clone was counted a few times. The sample holds other DNA sequences that translate to the same CDR3. The V and J genes are TRBV18 and TRBJ1-5; TRBD1 aligns across 11 bases. V was pared by 3 bases and J by 7 bases, with 8 bases of the junction left unmatched. The CDR3 is made up of 16 amino acids. Germline V gene lookup returns CDR1 KGHSH and CDR2 LQKENI. The CDR3 DNA reads as TGTGCCAGCTCACCGCCAGGGACAGGGGGGAACCAGCCCCAGCATTTT. It is translated as CASSPPGTGGNQPQHF.

This clone has a single count. The chain carries TRBV3-1 (or the pseudogene TRBV3-2) and TRBJ1-1; the D gene is possibly TRBD1 (6 bases). This CDR3 is built from 14 residues. CDR1 and CDR2 (germline): LGHDT, YNNKEL (reference sequence). With 4 bases removed from V and 4 bases from J, the gap between germline ends came to 13 bases. CDR3 DNA: TGTGCCAGCAGCCGTAAACAGGGATTCACTGAAGCTTTCTTT. Translation gives CASSRKQGFTEAFF.

The chain is built from TRBV5-1 and TRBJ2-2; TRBD2 matches at 12 bases. The CDR3 consists of 14 residues. Germline loops: CDR1 SGHRS, CDR2 YFSETQ. V shed 7 bases and J 6 bases; nucleotides not matched to a gene: 4. In DNA, the CDR3 is TGCGCCAGCCGACTAGCGGGGGAAGCCGGGGAGCTGTTTTTT. The encoded protein is CASRLAGEAGELFF. The complete variable domain, with remaining parts taken from reference TRBV5-1 and TRBJ2-2, reads KAGVTQTPRYLIKTRGQQVTLSCSPISGHRSVSWYQQTPGQGLQFLFEYFSETQRNKGNFPGRFSGRQFSNSRSEMNVSTLELGDSALYLCASRLAGEAGELFFGEGSRLTVL.

This chain connects TRBV5-6 to TRBJ1-4; 9 bases match TRBD1. Unmatched junction bases numbered 6, after V lost 0 bases and J lost 6 bases. Per the germline V gene, CDR1 is SGHDT and CDR2 is YYEEEE. This CDR3 has 16 amino acids. As DNA, the CDR3 is TGTGCCAGCAGCTTGGGTCTGGGACAGGGATATGAAAAACTGTTTTTT. This translates into CASSLGLGQGYEKLFF.

The chain carries TRBV3-1 (or the pseudogene TRBV3-2) and TRBJ1-5, with D maybe TRBD1 (6 bases). Trimming took 1 base from V and 3 from J, leaving 10 bases between them. The CDR3 is 15 residues long. The germline CDR1 and CDR2 sequences are LGHDT and YNNKEL (reference sequence). CDR3 in amino acids: CASSQGGPTNQPQHF. DNA for the CDR3: TGTGCCAGCAGCCAAGGGGGGCCGACCAATCAGCCCCAGCATTTT.

This rearrangement joins TRBV11-2 to TRBJ1-4; perhaps TRBD1 as D (6 bases). Germline CDR1 SGHAT, CDR2 FQNNGV. With 5 bases removed from V and 0 bases from J, the gap between germline ends came to 10 bases. The CDR3 covers 15 residues. CDR3 in amino acids: CASSPGTTTNEKLFF. Written as DNA, the CDR3 is TGTGCCAGCAGCCCAGGGACAACAACTAATGAAAAACTGTTTTTT.

The chain has TRBV10-3 and TRBJ1-5; 9 bases line up with TRBD1. Germline V gene lookup returns CDR1 ENHRY and CDR2 SYGVKD. The CDR3 has 15 amino acids. V lost 6 bases and J lost 0; bases outside the gene matches: 3. The CDR3 DNA is TGTGCCATCAGCGGGACAGGGAATAGCAATCAGCCCCAGCATTTT. It yields the protein CAISGTGNSNQPQHF.

On this clone itself: A read error may account for a junction end that differs from germline. The gene calls are TRBV7-9 and TRBJ2-7, with a possible D match to TRBD1 (5 bases). CDR1 and CDR2 from the germline V gene are SEHNR and FQNEAQ (reference sequence). The CDR3 is 11 residues long. CDR3 in amino acids: CASSLGQGLVF. In DNA, the CDR3 is TGTGCCAGCAGCTTAGGGCAGGGCCTCGTCTTC. The full variable domain, in which reference TRBV7-9 and TRBJ2-7 provide the parts outside the CDR3, is DTGVSQNPRHKITKRGQNVTFRCDPISEHNRLYWYRQTLGQGPEFLTYFQNEAQLEKSRLLSDRFSAERPKGSFSTLEIQRTEQGDSAMYLCASSLGQGLVFGPGTRLTVT.

The chain links TRBV18 to TRBJ1-5, with D hard to call. V shed 1 base and J shed 0 bases, with 7 bases lying between them. There are 15 residues in the CDR3. CDR1 is KGHSH and CDR2 is LQKENI in the germline V gene. The CDR3 loop reads CASSPLIHSNQPQHF. CDR3 bases: TGTGCCAGCTCACCACTTATACATAGCAATCAGCCCCAGCATTTT.

The chain employs TRBV19 and TRBJ2-1; D is possibly TRBD2 (6 bases). Germline CDR1 is LNHDA and CDR2 is SQIVND (reference sequence). V was pared by 7 bases and J by 7 bases, with 14 bases between. CDR3 length: 13 amino acids. The CDR3 spells CASTRGGENEQFF. Written as DNA, the CDR3 is TGTGCCAGTACCCGCGGCGGGGAAAATGAGCAGTTCTTC.

The chain has TRBV25-1 and TRBJ1-2; 7 nucleotides agree with TRBD1. The CDR3 is made up of 13 amino acids. J gave up 7 bases and V 7 bases, and 9 bases lay outside the gene matches. CDR1 is MGHDK, CDR2 SYGVNS, per germline. The DNA for the CDR3 is TGTGCCAGCACCCAAGGAGGGGGCACTGGCTACACCTTC. As protein: CASTQGGGTGYTF.

The chain carries TRBV24-1 and TRBJ1-2; D unresolved. The CDR3 consists of 12 residues. CDR1 KGHDR and CDR2 SFDVKD come from the germline V gene. V was cut by 7 bases and J by 4 bases, with 9 bases left in between. The CDR3 nucleotides read TGTGCCACCAGGACTAACGGCTATGGCTACACCTTC. Translated, it gives CATRTNGYGYTF.